This T cell receptor (beta chain) is drawn from a study of blood T cell repertoires in COVID-19. Across the whole study: The United States, Italy and Spain supplied acute and convalescent COVID-19 samples.

The age range of participants was 18 to 89 years, with residence in approximately 25 US areas. Each participant's cohort was designated according to participant-reported clinical history. Participants in the exposed group had met a COVID-19 case in the 2 weeks before joining the study. The method was immunoSEQ multiplex PCR; TCRdb's version includes in-frame clones alone and lacks a portion of them. The sample includes approximately 300,000 clones, 75% to 90% of them seen just once. With V trimmed by 4 bases and J by 4 bases, 7 bases remained unmatched. Germline V gene data show CDR1 as SGHTA and CDR2 as FQGTGA. CDR3 size: 15 residues.

The origin of this receptor is a woman aged 30 to 39 who had been exposed to COVID-19. The gene calls are TRBV7-3 and TRBJ2-1; 7 bases line up with TRBD2. Sequenced: PBMCs or T cells enriched from blood (not recorded which). The CDR3 DNA sequence: TGTGCCAGCAGCTGGGCTAGCGGCGGTTACAATGAGCAGTTCTTC. Translated: CASSWASGGYNEQFF.